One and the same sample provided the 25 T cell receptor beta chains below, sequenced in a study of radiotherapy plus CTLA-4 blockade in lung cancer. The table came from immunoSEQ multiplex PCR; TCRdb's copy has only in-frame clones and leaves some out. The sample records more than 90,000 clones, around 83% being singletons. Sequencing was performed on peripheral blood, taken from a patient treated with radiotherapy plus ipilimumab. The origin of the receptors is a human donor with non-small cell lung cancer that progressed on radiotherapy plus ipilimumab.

This chain's CDR3 is CSVRGRIYQETQYF. Here the CDR3 DNA reads TGCAGCGTTAGAGGCCGAATTTACCAAGAGACCCAGTACTTC. The chain has TRBV29-1 and TRBJ2-5, with D unclear. V was cut by 5 bases and J by 0 bases, with 13 bases left in between. This CDR3 is built from 14 residues. Germline V gene lookup returns CDR1 SQVTM and CDR2 ANQGSEA.

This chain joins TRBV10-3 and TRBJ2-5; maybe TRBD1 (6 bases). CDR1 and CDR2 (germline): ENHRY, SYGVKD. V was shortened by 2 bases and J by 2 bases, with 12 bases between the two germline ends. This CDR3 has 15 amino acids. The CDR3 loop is CAISEAGTPQETQYF. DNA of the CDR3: TGTGCCATCAGTGAGGCCGGGACACCTCAAGAGACCCAGTACTTC.

CDR3 in DNA: TGCGCCAGCAGCTTGGACGCGCTCAGCTCAGATACGCAGTATTTT. It translates to CASSLDALSSDTQYF. The chain is built from TRBV5-1 and TRBJ2-3; D is unclear. The CDR3 consists of 15 residues. CDR1 and CDR2 (germline): SGHRS, YFSETQ. Between the trimmed V and J ends, which lost 0 bases and 4 bases, there was a span of 12 bases.

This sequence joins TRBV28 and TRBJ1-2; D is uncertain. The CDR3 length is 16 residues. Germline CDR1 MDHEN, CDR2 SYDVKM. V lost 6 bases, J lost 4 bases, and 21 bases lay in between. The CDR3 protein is CASSRHGAGFGYGYTF. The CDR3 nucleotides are TGTGCCAGCAGCCGTCACGGCGCGGGGTTTGGCTATGGCTACACCTTC.

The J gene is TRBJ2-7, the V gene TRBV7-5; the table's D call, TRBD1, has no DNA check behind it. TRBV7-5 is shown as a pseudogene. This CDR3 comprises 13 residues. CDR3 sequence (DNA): TGTGCCAGTCAAGAGGGGGCCGGGGACGAGCAGTACGTC. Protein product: CASQEGAGDEQYV.

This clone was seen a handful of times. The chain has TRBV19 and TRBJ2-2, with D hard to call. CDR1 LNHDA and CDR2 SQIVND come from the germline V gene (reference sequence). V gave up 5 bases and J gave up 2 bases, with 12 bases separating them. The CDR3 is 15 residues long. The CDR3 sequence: CASSLRHPNTGELFF. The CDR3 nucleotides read TGTGCCAGTAGTCTAAGACACCCAAACACCGGGGAGCTGTTTTTT.

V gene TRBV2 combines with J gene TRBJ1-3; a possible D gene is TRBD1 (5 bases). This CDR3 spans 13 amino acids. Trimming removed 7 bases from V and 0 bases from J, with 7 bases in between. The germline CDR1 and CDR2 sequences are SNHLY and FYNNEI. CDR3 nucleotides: TGTGCCAGCATGGGACCCTCTGGAAACACCATATATTTT. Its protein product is CASMGPSGNTIYF.

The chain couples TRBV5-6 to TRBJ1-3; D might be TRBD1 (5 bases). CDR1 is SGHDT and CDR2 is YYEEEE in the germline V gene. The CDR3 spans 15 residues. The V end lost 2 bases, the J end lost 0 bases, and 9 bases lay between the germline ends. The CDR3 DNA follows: TGTGCCAGCAGCTTAGGGGTCAACTCTGGAAACACCATATATTTT. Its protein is CASSLGVNSGNTIYF.

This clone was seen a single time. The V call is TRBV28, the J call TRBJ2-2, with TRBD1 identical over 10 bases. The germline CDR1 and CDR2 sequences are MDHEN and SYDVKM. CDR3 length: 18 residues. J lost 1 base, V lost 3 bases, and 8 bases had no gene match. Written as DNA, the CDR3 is TGTGCCAGCAGTTTTATGGGACAGGGGCTTAAGAACACCGGGGAGCTGTTTTTT. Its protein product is CASSFMGQGLKNTGELFF.

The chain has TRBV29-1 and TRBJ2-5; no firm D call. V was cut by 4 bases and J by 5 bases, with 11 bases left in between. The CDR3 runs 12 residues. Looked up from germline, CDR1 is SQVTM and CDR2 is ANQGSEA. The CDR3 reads CSVATEWETQYF. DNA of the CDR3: TGCAGCGTTGCGACTGAGTGGGAGACCCAGTACTTC. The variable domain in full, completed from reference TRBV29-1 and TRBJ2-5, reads SAVISQKPSRDICQRGTSLTIQCQVDSQVTMMFWYRQQPGQSLTLIATANQGSEATYESGFVIDKFPISRPNLTFSTLTVSNMSPEDSSIYLCSVATEWETQYFGPGTRLLVL.

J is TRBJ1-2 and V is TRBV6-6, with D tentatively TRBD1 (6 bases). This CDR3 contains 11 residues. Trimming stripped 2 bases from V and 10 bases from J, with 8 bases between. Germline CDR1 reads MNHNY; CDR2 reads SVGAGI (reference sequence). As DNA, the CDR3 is TGTGCCAGCAGTTACGGGGGGCACTACACCTTC. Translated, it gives CASSYGGHYTF.

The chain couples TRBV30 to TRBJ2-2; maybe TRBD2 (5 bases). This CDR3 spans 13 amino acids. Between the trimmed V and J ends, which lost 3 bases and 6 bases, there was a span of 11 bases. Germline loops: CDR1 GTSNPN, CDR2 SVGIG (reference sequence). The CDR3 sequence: CAWRQEGAGELFF. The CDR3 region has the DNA TGTGCCTGGAGGCAAGAGGGCGCCGGGGAGCTGTTTTTT.

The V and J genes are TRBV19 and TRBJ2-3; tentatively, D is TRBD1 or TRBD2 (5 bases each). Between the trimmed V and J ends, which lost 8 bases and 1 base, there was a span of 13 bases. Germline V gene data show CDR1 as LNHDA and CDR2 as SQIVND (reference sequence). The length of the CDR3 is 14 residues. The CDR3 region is CASCEGPCTDTQYF. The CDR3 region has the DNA TGTGCCAGTTGCGAGGGGCCCTGCACAGATACGCAGTATTTT.

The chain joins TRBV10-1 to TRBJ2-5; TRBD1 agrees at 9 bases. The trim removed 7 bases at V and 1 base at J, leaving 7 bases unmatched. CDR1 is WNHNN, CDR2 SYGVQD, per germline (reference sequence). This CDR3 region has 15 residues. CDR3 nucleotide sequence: TGCGCCAGCAAACGGACAGGGGAGTTCCAAGAGACCCAGTACTTC. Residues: CASKRTGEFQETQYF.

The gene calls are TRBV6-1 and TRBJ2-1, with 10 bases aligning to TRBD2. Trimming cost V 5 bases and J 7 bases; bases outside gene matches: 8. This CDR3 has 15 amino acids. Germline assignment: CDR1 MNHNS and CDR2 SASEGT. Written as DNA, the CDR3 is TGTGCCAGCAGTTCCCTAGCGGGAGAAGGAAATGAGCAGTTCTTC. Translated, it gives CASSSLAGEGNEQFF.

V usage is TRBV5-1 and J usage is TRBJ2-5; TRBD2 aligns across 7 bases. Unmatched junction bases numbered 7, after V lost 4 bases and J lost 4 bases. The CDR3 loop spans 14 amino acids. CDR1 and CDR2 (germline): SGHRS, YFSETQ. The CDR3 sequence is CASSPSGEIETQYF. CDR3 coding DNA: TGCGCCAGCAGCCCGAGCGGGGAGATAGAGACCCAGTACTTC.

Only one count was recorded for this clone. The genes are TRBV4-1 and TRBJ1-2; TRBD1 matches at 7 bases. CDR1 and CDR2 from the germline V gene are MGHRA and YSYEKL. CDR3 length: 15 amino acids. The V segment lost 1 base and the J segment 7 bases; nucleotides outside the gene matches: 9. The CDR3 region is CASSQGSAGGIGYTF. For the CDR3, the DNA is TGCGCCAGCAGCCAAGGATCGGCAGGGGGGATTGGCTACACCTTC.

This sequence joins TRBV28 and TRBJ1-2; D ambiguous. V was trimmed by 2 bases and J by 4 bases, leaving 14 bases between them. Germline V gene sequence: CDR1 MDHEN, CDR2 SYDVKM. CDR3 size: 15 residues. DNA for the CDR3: TGTGCCAGCAGTTTAACACGTATTTCATTCTATGGCTACACCTTC. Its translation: CASSLTRISFYGYTF.

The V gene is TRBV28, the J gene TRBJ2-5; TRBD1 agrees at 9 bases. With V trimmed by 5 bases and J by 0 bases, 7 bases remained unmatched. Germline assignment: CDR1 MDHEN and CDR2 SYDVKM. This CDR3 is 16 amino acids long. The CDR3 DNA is TGTGCCAGCAGTGAAACAGGGGGCCAATACCAAGAGACCCAGTACTTC. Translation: CASSETGGQYQETQYF. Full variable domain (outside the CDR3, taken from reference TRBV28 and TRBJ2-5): DVKVTQSSRYLVKRTGEKVFLECVQDMDHENMFWYRQDPGLGLRLIYFSYDVKMKEKGDIPEGYSVSREKKERFSLILESASTNQTSMYLCASSETGGQYQETQYFGPGTRLLVL.

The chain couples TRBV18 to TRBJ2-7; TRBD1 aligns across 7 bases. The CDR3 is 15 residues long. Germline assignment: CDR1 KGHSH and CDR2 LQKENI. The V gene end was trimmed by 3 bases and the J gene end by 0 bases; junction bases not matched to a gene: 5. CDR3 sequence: CASSPGQTSSYEQYV. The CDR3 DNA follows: TGTGCCAGCTCACCGGGACAGACAAGCTCCTACGAGCAGTACGTC.

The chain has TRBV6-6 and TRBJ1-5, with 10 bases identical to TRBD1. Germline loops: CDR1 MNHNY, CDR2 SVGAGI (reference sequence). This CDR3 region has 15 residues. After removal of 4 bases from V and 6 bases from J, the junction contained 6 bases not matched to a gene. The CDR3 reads CASSSSDRGPQPQHF. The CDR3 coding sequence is TGTGCCAGCAGTTCCTCCGACAGGGGGCCTCAGCCCCAGCATTTT.

This CDR3 is CASSPGLAGNEQFF. The DNA of the CDR3 is TGCGCCAGCAGCCCCGGACTAGCGGGCAATGAGCAGTTCTTC. The chain has TRBV4-1 and TRBJ2-1; 11 bases agree with TRBD2. CDR3 length: 14 amino acids. Germline CDR1 MGHRA, CDR2 YSYEKL. V lost 4 bases, J lost 6 bases, and 2 bases stayed unmatched.

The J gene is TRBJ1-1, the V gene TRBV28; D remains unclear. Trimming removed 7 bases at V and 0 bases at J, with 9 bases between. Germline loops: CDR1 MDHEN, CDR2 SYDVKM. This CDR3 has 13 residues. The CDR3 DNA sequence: TGTGCCAGCACCGATACCATGAACACTGAAGCTTTCTTT. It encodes CASTDTMNTEAFF. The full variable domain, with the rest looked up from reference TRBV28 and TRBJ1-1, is DVKVTQSSRYLVKRTGEKVFLECVQDMDHENMFWYRQDPGLGLRLIYFSYDVKMKEKGDIPEGYSVSREKKERFSLILESASTNQTSMYLCASTDTMNTEAFFGQGTRLTVV.

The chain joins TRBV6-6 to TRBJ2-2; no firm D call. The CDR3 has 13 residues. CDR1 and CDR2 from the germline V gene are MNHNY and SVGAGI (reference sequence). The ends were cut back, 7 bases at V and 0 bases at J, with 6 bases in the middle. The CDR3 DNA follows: TGTGCCAGCAAACAAACGAACACCGGGGAGCTGTTTTTT. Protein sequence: CASKQTNTGELFF.

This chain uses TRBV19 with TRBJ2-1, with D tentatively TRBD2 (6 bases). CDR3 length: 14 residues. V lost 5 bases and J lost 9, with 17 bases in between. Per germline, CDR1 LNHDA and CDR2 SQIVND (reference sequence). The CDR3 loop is CASSGAGTRSEQFF. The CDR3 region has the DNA TGTGCCAGTAGTGGGGCCGGGACTCGCAGTGAGCAGTTCTTC.